The 2 T cell receptor beta chains below come from one sample, sequenced in a study of T cell changes during pregnancy in multiple sclerosis. Some clones are missing from TCRdb's copy, which holds only in-frame ones; the method was immunoSEQ multiplex PCR. The repertoire consists of around 45,000 clones, with 75% to 90% occurring once and the leading ten covering just over 8%. Sequencing used CD8+ T cells from peripheral blood mononuclear cells, obtained in the second trimester of pregnancy. Source of these receptors: a female donor with multiple sclerosis, enrolled in a pregnancy study.

The V call is TRBV19, the J call TRBJ2-7; possible D gene TRBD1, 6 bases. The CDR3 has 14 residues. V was pared by 5 bases and J by 2 bases, with 13 bases between. The germline V gene has CDR1 LNHDA and CDR2 SQIVND (reference sequence). CDR3: CASSDVRTAYEQYF. CDR3 DNA: TGTGCCAGTAGTGACGTTAGGACAGCCTACGAGCAGTACTTC.

The V call is TRBV7-9, the J call TRBJ1-6; D not certain. The CDR3 totals 14 residues. Trimming left V 6 bases short and J 4 bases short, with 10 bases between. Germline lookup yields CDR1 SEHNR and CDR2 FQNEAQ (reference sequence). The CDR3 bases are TGTGCCAGCAGTGGAGGCGCGTATAATTCACCCCTCCACTTT. It is translated as CASSGGAYNSPLHF.